The 10 T cell receptor beta chains below come from one sample, sequenced in a study of blood T cell repertoires in COVID-19. TCRdb's table, derived via immunoSEQ multiplex PCR, lists solely in-frame clones and lacks some. The profile shows 200,000 to 250,000 clones, around nine tenths of them singletons. Sequenced sample: peripheral blood. The receptors come from a young woman who had recovered from COVID-19.

This clone was picked up one time. The chain carries TRBV25-1 and TRBJ2-7; unclear D gene. The CDR3 covers 15 residues. Trimming cost V 2 bases and J 0 bases, with 11 bases left between them. From germline, CDR1 is MGHDK and CDR2 SYGVNS. The CDR3 here is CASSEQIGSSYEQYF. CDR3 nucleotide sequence: TGTGCCAGCAGTGAACAGATTGGCAGCTCCTACGAGCAGTACTTC.

The CDR3 DNA reads TGTGCCTGGAGTGTCCGCGGGAGACTTGGCACAGATACGCAGTATTTT. It is translated as CAWSVRGRLGTDTQYF. V usage is TRBV30 and J usage is TRBJ2-3; 7 nucleotides agree with TRBD2. V shed 0 bases and J 1 base; nucleotides not matched to a gene: 7. CDR1 and CDR2 (germline): GTSNPN, SVGIG (reference sequence). This CDR3 is 16 amino acids long.

The chain combines TRBV19 with TRBJ2-2; 8 nucleotides align to TRBD1. Germline CDR1 LNHDA, CDR2 SQIVND (reference sequence). This CDR3 has 15 residues. Trimming took 6 bases from V and 4 from J; bases not matched to a gene: 7. This CDR3 reads CASRKTGVVTGELFF. DNA for the CDR3: TGTGCCAGTAGAAAGACAGGGGTGGTCACCGGGGAGCTGTTTTTT.

This rearrangement joins TRBV19 to TRBJ1-1; TRBD1 is a possible D gene (5 bases). V was pared by 8 bases and J by 1 base, with 11 bases between. Germline CDR1 reads LNHDA; CDR2 reads SQIVND (reference sequence). CDR3 length: 13 amino acids. The DNA for the CDR3 is TGTGCCAGTGGACACAACAAGAACACTGAAGCTTTCTTT. It translates to CASGHNKNTEAFF.

The rearrangement links TRBV4-1 to TRBJ2-1; D gene uncertain. The germline gives CDR1 MGHRA, CDR2 YSYEKL. CDR3 length: 15 residues. Trimming cost V 0 bases and J 3 bases, with 9 bases left between them. The CDR3 reads CASSQEMAYYNEQFF. As DNA, the CDR3 is TGCGCCAGCAGCCAAGAGATGGCATACTACAATGAGCAGTTCTTC.

The rearrangement links TRBV25-1 to TRBJ2-7, with 7 bases fitting TRBD2. The trim removed 0 bases at V and 4 bases at J, leaving 6 bases unmatched. CDR1 MGHDK and CDR2 SYGVNS come from the germline V gene. CDR3 size: 15 residues. The CDR3 DNA reads TGTGCCAGCAGTGAATACGGGGGGAGGGGATACGAGCAGTACTTC. It specifies CASSEYGGRGYEQYF.

The CDR3: CASSQGPTGTNEKLFF. The CDR3 region has the DNA TGCGCCAGCAGCCAAGGCCCAACAGGGACTAATGAAAAACTGTTTTTT. The rearrangement uses TRBV4-1 and TRBJ1-4; D may be TRBD1 (6 bases). CDR1 is MGHRA and CDR2 is YSYEKL in the germline V gene. This CDR3 has 16 residues. V was cut by 1 base and J by 2 bases, with 11 bases left in between.

The chain employs TRBV3-1 (or the pseudogene TRBV3-2) and TRBJ1-5; 7 nucleotides align to TRBD1. Germline values: CDR1 LGHDT, CDR2 YNNKEL (reference sequence). The CDR3 length is 15 residues. J was trimmed by 0 bases and V by 5 bases; bases with no gene match: 4. This chain's CDR3 is CASSKGQYSNQPQHF. CDR3 bases: TGTGCCAGCAGCAAGGGACAGTATAGCAATCAGCCCCAGCATTTT.

In its sample, this clone was seen a few times. V usage is TRBV12-5 and J usage is TRBJ1-2; D uncertain. V was pared by 5 bases and J by 6 bases, with 19 bases between. This CDR3 has 15 amino acids. CDR1 is LGHNT and CDR2 is FRNRAP in the germline V gene. The DNA for the CDR3 is TGTGCTAGTGGTCCCCAGCCTAAAACCGGGGATGGCTACACCTTC. This translates into CASGPQPKTGDGYTF.

The DNA for the CDR3 is TGTGCCAGCAGCGAAGGGCCTAGCGGGAGAGCAGAGACCCAGTACTTC. Translating gives CASSEGPSGRAETQYF. The chain joins TRBV9 to TRBJ2-5; TRBD2 matches at 10 bases. The CDR3 runs 16 residues. V shed 3 bases, J shed 4 bases, and the junction held 9 bases outside the gene matches. Germline V gene lookup returns CDR1 SGDLS and CDR2 YYNGEE.